This TCR beta chain was retrieved from a study of shared clonotypes between healthy human individuals. The CDR3 covers 13 residues. V lost 2 bases to trimming and J lost 11 bases, with 15 bases between them. CDR1 SEHNR and CDR2 FQNEAQ come from the germline V gene (reference sequence). There were no recent acute infections or vaccinations among the donors, who were healthy HIV-negative adults. It was about 100 million PBMCs that unsorted samples used for genomic DNA. Per the original data handling: Sequence data from immunoSEQ were junction-only and lacked quality scores; consequently, filtering differed. The protocol was immunoSEQ multiplex PCR, while the TCRdb copy is restricted to in-frame clones and leaves out a portion. D and trimming were read from the DNA, whereas the V and J calls and clone size are those reported in that table. The sample yields about half a million clones, around 79% seen once.

The V and J genes are TRBV7-9 and TRBJ1-1; D not resolved. Sequencing was carried out using PBMCs. The receptor was isolated from a woman in her thirties or forties in good health. Some clones in this sample may be carry-over from other donors' samples. The CDR3: CASSLYGAGSAFF. CDR3 in DNA: TGTGCCAGCAGCTTATACGGCGCGGGGTCGGCTTTCTTT.